Below are 30 T cell receptor beta chains sequenced from a single sample in a study of T cell repertoires in cytomegalovirus infection. The antigens these receptors bind are not known. Each CDR3 protein is one row after TCRdb ran MiXCR on the reads. The profile shows approximately 600,000 distinct CDR3 sequences, around two fifths of them singletons. Sequenced material: cultured PBMCs, taken from culture after CMV antigen stimulation. These receptors were taken from a human donor in good health (CMV status not recorded). Some clones in this sample may be carry-over from other donors' samples.

This clonotype showed up just a few times. J is TRBJ2-5 and V is TRBV6-6, with a weak D call TRBD2 (6 bases). CDR1 MNHNY and CDR2 SVGAGI come from the germline V gene (reference sequence). This CDR3 region has 14 residues. The V gene lost 3 bases and the J gene lost 1 base, with 9 bases spanning the gap. The chain's CDR3 is CASSYIGGQETQYF. The CDR3 coding sequence is TGTGCCAGCAGTTATATCGGGGGCCAAGAGACCCAGTACTTC.

The chain joins TRBV11-2 to TRBJ2-7, with TRBD2 identical over 10 bases. Germline CDR1 is SGHAT and CDR2 is FQNNGV. The CDR3 is 16 residues long. The trim removed 3 bases at V and 5 bases at J, leaving 10 bases unmatched. In DNA, the CDR3 is TGTGCCAGCAGCTTCCGAGGGAGCGGGAGGGCCAACGAGCAGTACTTC. Its protein is CASSFRGSGRANEQYF.

The V and J genes are TRBV3-1 and TRBJ2-1; 9 bases align to TRBD2. Germline CDR1 LGHDT, CDR2 YNNKEL (reference sequence). J lost 9 bases, V lost 10 bases, and 13 bases had no gene match. This CDR3 contains 14 residues. The CDR3 protein is CATSAREGRGEQFF. CDR3 DNA: TGTGCCACCTCGGCGCGGGAGGGCCGTGGTGAGCAGTTCTTC.

This clonotype was detected only a few times. The chain recombines TRBV7-2 with TRBJ2-3, with a tentative D call TRBD2 (5 bases). Trimming took 5 bases from V and 6 from J, leaving 12 bases between them. In germline, CDR1 is SGHTA, CDR2 FQGNSA. CDR3 size: 13 residues. The CDR3, as DNA: TGTGCCAGCAGCCGAGAAACTAGGGATACGCAGTATTTT. This translates into CASSRETRDTQYF.

The J gene is TRBJ2-1, the V gene TRBV24-1; perhaps TRBD2 as D (6 bases). V was clipped by 4 bases and J by 13 bases, with 10 bases between them. This CDR3 comprises 11 residues. The germline gives CDR1 KGHDR, CDR2 SFDVKD. CDR3 nucleotides: TGTGCCACCAGTGAATCGGGACTTCAGTTCTTC. It specifies CATSESGLQFF.

This chain connects TRBV27 to TRBJ2-3; no reliable D call. The germline CDR1 and CDR2 sequences are MNHEY and SMNVEV (reference sequence). The length of the CDR3 is 15 residues. Trimming cost V 2 bases and J 0 bases, with 9 bases left between them. The CDR3 DNA sequence: TGTGCCAGCAGTTTAGTACGAGCTAGCACAGATACGCAGTATTTT. It translates to CASSLVRASTDTQYF.

The J gene is TRBJ1-2, the V gene TRBV6-6; 8 nucleotides line up with TRBD1. The length of the CDR3 is 18 residues. Looked up from germline, CDR1 is MNHNY and CDR2 is SVGAGI (reference sequence). The J segment lost 0 bases and the V segment lost 5 bases, leaving 14 bases of the junction unmatched. CDR3 protein: CASSPQPQGAGANYGYTF. In DNA form, the CDR3 reads TGTGCCAGCAGTCCACAACCCCAGGGGGCCGGAGCTAACTATGGCTACACCTTC.

This clonotype was counted a few times. The rearrangement links TRBV19 to TRBJ1-5; weak D call: TRBD1 (6 bases). CDR1 is LNHDA and CDR2 is SQIVND in the germline V gene (reference sequence). V shed 6 bases and J shed 7 bases, with 19 bases lying between them. The CDR3 is 15 residues long. CDR3 nucleotides: TGTGCCAGTAGCGGGGGGGCGATGGTTTTCCAGCCCCAGCATTTT. Translated, it gives CASSGGAMVFQPQHF. Variable domain in full (rest from reference TRBV19 and TRBJ1-5): DGGITQSPKYLFRKEGQNVTLSCEQNLNHDAMYWYRQDPGQGLRLIYYSQIVNDFQKGDIAEGYSVSREKKESFPLTVTSAQKNPTAFYLCASSGGAMVFQPQHFGDGTRLSIL.

V gene TRBV6-5 combines with J gene TRBJ2-1; 12 bases fit TRBD2. After removal of 2 bases from V and 5 bases from J, the junction contained 4 bases not matched to a gene. The CDR3 runs 16 residues. Germline assignment: CDR1 MNHEY and CDR2 SVGAGI. This CDR3 reads CASSYRRTSGNNEQFF. CDR3 nucleotides: TGTGCCAGCAGTTACCGGAGGACTAGCGGGAACAATGAGCAGTTCTTC.

This chain connects TRBV2 to TRBJ2-2, with D perhaps TRBD2 (6 bases). The CDR3 covers 13 residues. Germline loops: CDR1 SNHLY, CDR2 FYNNEI. V lost 7 bases and J 5 bases, leaving 11 bases between the germline ends. CDR3 protein: CASIGGPTGELFF. The CDR3 region has the DNA TGTGCCAGCATTGGAGGGCCGACCGGGGAGCTGTTTTTT.

This clonotype was picked up a small number of times. Written as DNA, the CDR3 is TGTGCCAGCAGTCCCCGGGACTTATACAATGAGCAGTTCTTC. Its protein is CASSPRDLYNEQFF. The V and J genes are TRBV7-9 and TRBJ2-1, with D tentatively TRBD2 (6 bases). Germline assignment: CDR1 SEHNR and CDR2 FQNEAQ (reference sequence). The CDR3 has 14 amino acids. Trimming took off 6 bases at V and 4 bases at J, with 13 bases between the two ends. Variable domain in full (rest from reference TRBV7-9 and TRBJ2-1): DTGVSQNPRHKITKRGQNVTFRCDPISEHNRLYWYRQTLGQGPEFLTYFQNEAQLEKSRLLSDRFSAERPKGSFSTLEIQRTEQGDSAMYLCASSPRDLYNEQFFGPGTRLTVL.

V is TRBV6-1 and J is TRBJ2-1; TRBD2 matches at 8 bases. CDR3 length equals 14 residues. Unmatched junction bases numbered 3, after V lost 6 bases and J lost 2 bases. From germline, CDR1 is MNHNS and CDR2 SASEGT. CDR3 DNA sequence: TGTGCCAGCAGAATAGCGGGGCCCTACAATGAGCAGTTCTTC. Translated: CASRIAGPYNEQFF.

The gene calls are TRBV6-5 and TRBJ1-4, with TRBD1 matching over 9 bases. The trim removed 5 bases at V and 7 bases at J, leaving 8 bases unmatched. The CDR3 totals 15 residues. The V gene's germline CDR1 is MNHEY and CDR2 SVGAGI. DNA of the CDR3: TGTGCCAGCAGTGCTCGAAGACAGGGGGGTGAAAAACTGTTTTTT. Its protein is CASSARRQGGEKLFF.

This chain links TRBV19 with TRBJ2-1, with D maybe TRBD2 (5 bases). Germline assignment: CDR1 LNHDA and CDR2 SQIVND (reference sequence). CDR3 length equals 14 residues. Trimming cost V 5 bases and J 5 bases, with 13 bases left between them. The CDR3 DNA reads as TGTGCCAGTAGTCCTCGGGGTCGGAACAATGAGCAGTTCTTC. Its protein product is CASSPRGRNNEQFF.

The rearrangement joins TRBV12-3 or TRBV12-4 to TRBJ2-5, with D tentatively TRBD1 (5 bases). The CDR3 is 15 residues long. The V end lost 3 bases, the J end lost 2 bases, and 13 bases lay between the germline ends. The CDR3 here is CASSLGTAGQETQYF. The CDR3 DNA is TGTGCCAGCAGTTTGGGAACGGCAGGGCAAGAGACCCAGTACTTC.

This clonotype has a handful of counts. The chain carries TRBV18 and TRBJ2-5; 14 bases are a match to TRBD2. The junction had 3 bases not matched to a gene; V was cut back by 5 bases and J by 4 bases. The CDR3 has 15 residues. CDR1 KGHSH and CDR2 LQKENI come from the germline V gene. CDR3 sequence reads: CASSTGLAGVETQYF. As DNA, the CDR3 is TGTGCCAGCTCAACGGGACTAGCGGGAGTAGAGACCCAGTACTTC.

V usage is TRBV4-1 and J usage is TRBJ2-3; D not certain. Trimming pared 1 base from V and 1 base from J, leaving 6 bases between. CDR3 length equals 14 residues. The germline V gene encodes CDR1 MGHRA and CDR2 YSYEKL. The CDR3 reads CASSQVSGTDTQYF. For the CDR3, the DNA is TGCGCCAGCAGCCAAGTATCCGGCACAGATACGCAGTATTTT.

The rearrangement uses TRBV12-3 or TRBV12-4 and TRBJ1-2; D remains ambiguous. With 7 bases removed from V and 7 bases from J, the gap between germline ends came to 22 bases. This CDR3 has 15 residues. This chain's CDR3 is CASTWEIWSRVGYTF. CDR3 DNA: TGTGCCAGCACCTGGGAAATTTGGTCCCGAGTTGGCTACACCTTC.

This clonotype was seen at least ten times. The rearrangement links TRBV7-2 to TRBJ2-3, with 8 bases fitting TRBD2. From germline, CDR1 is SGHTA and CDR2 FQGNSA. CDR3 length equals 15 residues. V lost 3 bases to trimming and J lost 5 bases; unmatched junction nucleotides: 7. CDR3 DNA sequence: TGTGCCAGCAGCTTCCTCGCGGGAGGTAGAGATACGCAGTATTTT. Its translation: CASSFLAGGRDTQYF.

This clonotype was seen a few times. The V and J genes are TRBV7-2 and TRBJ1-5, with D possibly TRBD1 on 5 matching bases. The CDR3 length is 15 residues. Trimming took 5 bases from V and 1 from J, leaving 12 bases between them. Germline V gene data show CDR1 as SGHTA and CDR2 as FQGNSA. The CDR3 coding sequence is TGTGCCAGCAGCCGGGACGGTAAAAGCAATCAGCCCCAGCATTTT. Translation gives CASSRDGKSNQPQHF.

This clonotype was counted a single time. A read error may account for a junction end that differs from germline. The rearrangement links TRBV7-9 to TRBJ1-5; tentative D call: TRBD1 (6 bases). Germline CDR1 reads SEHNR; CDR2 reads FQNEAQ (reference sequence). The CDR3 runs to 15 residues. The CDR3 region is CASSPEGGAGQPHHF. The CDR3 bases are TGTGCCAGCAGCCCCGAGGGGGGGGCAGGTCAGCCCCATCATTTT.

This clonotype was counted between two and nine times. This chain uses TRBV7-9 with TRBJ2-7; perhaps TRBD2 as D (5 bases). The V gene lost 5 bases and the J gene lost 7 bases, with 12 bases spanning the gap. The CDR3 is 12 amino acids. Germline V gives CDR1 SEHNR, CDR2 FQNEAQ (reference sequence). CDR3 residues: CASSDSPGEQYF. The DNA for the CDR3 is TGTGCCAGCAGCGACTCCCCGGGGGAGCAGTACTTC.

This clonotype appeared many times. The chain combines TRBV7-6 with TRBJ2-1; 9 bases fit TRBD1. V shed 6 bases, J shed 0 bases, and the junction held 18 bases outside the gene matches. Looked up from germline, CDR1 is SGHVS and CDR2 is FNYEAQ. There are 20 residues in the CDR3. CDR3 nucleotides: TGTGCCAGCAGTGGTGCCCGGGGACAGGGCGGGGAGAACTCCTACAATGAGCAGTTCTTC. Protein: CASSGARGQGGENSYNEQFF.

In this sample, this clonotype turned up a few times. This sequence joins TRBV5-6 and TRBJ1-4, with D possibly matching TRBD1 (5 bases). Trimming removed 3 bases at V and 10 bases at J, with 25 bases between. The CDR3 contains 17 residues. CDR1 and CDR2 from the germline V gene are SGHDT and YYEEEE. CDR3 in DNA: TGTGCCAGCAGCTCTCCTAGGGACGGAGCAACGCGAGGAAAACTGTTTTTT. Protein sequence: CASSSPRDGATRGKLFF.

The gene calls are TRBV7-2 and TRBJ2-2; no firm D call. V lost 2 bases, J lost 6 bases, and 7 bases lay in between. The CDR3 extends over 13 amino acids. Germline assignment: CDR1 SGHTA and CDR2 FQGNSA. The CDR3 DNA reads as TGTGCCAGCAGCTTAAATTGGGCCGGGGAGCTGTTTTTT. Amino acids: CASSLNWAGELFF.

The chain links TRBV7-2 to TRBJ2-3; no firm D call. With 5 bases removed from V and 10 bases from J, the gap between germline ends came to 13 bases. Germline lookup yields CDR1 SGHTA and CDR2 FQGNSA. This CDR3 comprises 12 residues. CDR3 nucleotide sequence: TGTGCCAGCAGCCCACTCGGATTGGCGCAGTATTTT. Its translation: CASSPLGLAQYF.

The chain carries TRBV12-5 and TRBJ2-3; the match to TRBD2 covers 11 bases. Per germline, CDR1 LGHNT and CDR2 FRNRAP. CDR3 length: 14 residues. Trimming removed 5 bases from V and 4 bases from J; junction bases left unmatched: 2. DNA of the CDR3: TGTGCTAGTGGTCTTAGCGGGGGGGCAGATACGCAGTATTTT. Translated, it gives CASGLSGGADTQYF.

This chain connects TRBV2 to TRBJ2-1; D remains unclear. This CDR3 spans 13 amino acids. The V and J ends lost 1 base and 10 bases respectively, with 11 bases between them. Germline-derived CDR1 and CDR2 are SNHLY and FYNNEI. The CDR3 DNA sequence: TGTGCCAGCAGTGAAGGGCTTCTCCAGGAGCAGTTCTTC. Amino acid sequence: CASSEGLLQEQFF.

The J gene is TRBJ2-5, the V gene TRBV6-1; D gene uncertain. Deletions cut 3 bases from V and 1 base from J, with 12 bases between. The CDR3 is 15 residues long. Germline V gene sequence: CDR1 MNHNS, CDR2 SASEGT. CDR3 nucleotide sequence: TGTGCCAGCAGTGAGACCTGGGGTCCCCAAGAGACCCAGTACTTC. Encoded protein: CASSETWGPQETQYF.

The chain couples TRBV12-3 or TRBV12-4 to TRBJ1-3; D gene uncertain. CDR3 length equals 14 residues. V was pared by 4 bases and J by 2 bases, with 9 bases between. The CDR3 is CASSSQSAGNTIYF. CDR3 sequence (DNA): TGTGCCAGCAGTTCCCAGAGTGCTGGAAACACCATATATTTT.